These 13 T cell receptor beta chains originate from one sample sequenced in a study of immune heterogeneity within non-small cell lung tumors. Bulk tumor genomic DNA, approximately 570 ng per sample, was the template. The authors collected several far-apart biopsies from each primary tumor during surgery. Curative surgical treatment was performed in patients who had newly diagnosed, untreated non-small cell lung cancer. With 32 V and 13 J primers, multiplex PCR amplified the TCR beta CDR3. TCRdb analysed the multiplex PCR reads with MiXCR anew, one entry per CDR3 protein. The data contain 20,000 to 25,000 distinct CDR3 sequences, under 30% of them singletons. The specimen was lung tumor tissue. These receptors were taken from a man in his forties with non-small cell lung cancer.

The gene calls are TRBV24-1 and TRBJ2-1; TRBD1 agrees at 10 bases. The CDR3 spans 13 residues. Germline-derived CDR1 and CDR2 are KGHDR and SFDVKD. V dropped 10 bases and J dropped 4; count of bases not matched to a gene: 3. CDR3 amino acids: CATGDRGYNEQFF. CDR3 bases: TGTGCCACGGGGGACAGGGGTTACAATGAGCAGTTCTTC.

This clonotype was counted only a few times. The chain recombines TRBV5-1 with TRBJ2-7; 9 nucleotides agree with TRBD1. Germline values: CDR1 SGHRS, CDR2 YFSETQ. The J segment lost 7 bases and the V segment lost 0 bases, leaving 11 bases of the junction unmatched. The CDR3 loop spans 16 amino acids. CDR3 coding DNA: TGCGCCAGCAGCTTGGCGTTTGGACAGGGGATAAGGGAGCAGTACTTC. Encoded protein: CASSLAFGQGIREQYF. The variable domain in full, with the rest retrieved from reference TRBV5-1 and TRBJ2-7, is KAGVTQTPRYLIKTRGQQVTLSCSPISGHRSVSWYQQTPGQGLQFLFEYFSETQRNKGNFPGRFSGRQFSNSRSEMNVSTLELGDSALYLCASSLAFGQGIREQYFGPGTRLTVT.

In its sample, this clonotype was seen many times. The DNA of the CDR3 is TGTGCCAGCGAGGAGGTGGTGGGTGGCTACACCTTC. Translated, it gives CASEEVVGGYTF. The chain combines TRBV11-2 with TRBJ1-2; the D is unclear. CDR1 is SGHAT and CDR2 is FQNNGV in the germline V gene. The germline V and J ends were trimmed by 8 bases and 7 bases, with 14 bases remaining between them. The CDR3 sequence is 12 residues long.

Note on this clonotype: One junction end does not reproduce the germline sequence, and a read error may be involved. This chain uses TRBV24-1 with TRBJ2-2, with TRBD1 as a possible D gene (5 bases). Germline CDR1 reads KGHDR; CDR2 reads SFDVKD. The CDR3 contains 14 residues. The CDR3 DNA sequence: TGTGCCGCCAGTGGGGCAAGGAACACCGGGGAGCTGTTTTTT. It yields the protein CAASGARNTGELFF.

This clonotype qualifies as medium-sized. This sequence joins TRBV2 and TRBJ2-7; D gene ambiguous. CDR3 size: 15 residues. In germline, CDR1 is SNHLY, CDR2 FYNNEI. The V and J ends lost 4 bases and 2 bases respectively, with 15 bases between them. The CDR3 DNA reads TGTGCCAGCAGTGGAATAGAGGTGGCCCCCTACGAGCAGTACTTC. It translates to CASSGIEVAPYEQYF.

This clonotype has a count of ten or more. The chain employs TRBV10-3 and TRBJ1-5; TRBD1 might be the D (6 bases). The CDR3 covers 12 residues. Germline V gives CDR1 ENHRY, CDR2 SYGVKD. V was shortened by 5 bases and J by 5 bases, with 7 bases between the two germline ends. In DNA form, the CDR3 reads TGTGCCATCAGTAGGACAGATCAGCCCCAGCATTTT. Its translation is CAISRTDQPQHF.

The gene calls are TRBV6-1 and TRBJ1-4; 10 bases match TRBD1. The CDR3 runs 15 residues. Germline CDR1 MNHNS, CDR2 SASEGT. Trimming removed 3 bases from V and 7 bases from J; junction bases left unmatched: 5. CDR3 DNA sequence: TGTGCCAGCAGTGAGCTGGGACAGGGGACTGAAAAACTGTTTTTT. Its protein product is CASSELGQGTEKLFF.

This clonotype is medium-sized within its sample. The chain joins TRBV5-1 to TRBJ2-7; D is uncertain. The CDR3 is 12 amino acids. Germline CDR1 and CDR2: SGHRS and YFSETQ. Deletions cut 2 bases from V and 5 bases from J, with 8 bases between. This CDR3 is CASSLFRDEQYF. CDR3 sequence (DNA): TGCGCCAGCAGCTTATTCCGGGACGAGCAGTACTTC. Using reference TRBV5-1 and TRBJ2-7 for the parts outside the CDR3, the full variable domain is KAGVTQTPRYLIKTRGQQVTLSCSPISGHRSVSWYQQTPGQGLQFLFEYFSETQRNKGNFPGRFSGRQFSNSRSEMNVSTLELGDSALYLCASSLFRDEQYFGPGTRLTVT.

This clonotype has at least ten counts. This sequence joins TRBV7-9 and TRBJ1-1, with 10 bases that match TRBD1. This CDR3 has 13 residues. CDR1 is SEHNR and CDR2 is FQNEAQ in the germline V gene (reference sequence). J lost 5 bases, V lost 5 bases, and 2 bases had no gene match. CDR3 loop: CASSEGQGTEAFF. CDR3 nucleotide sequence: TGTGCCAGCAGCGAGGGACAGGGGACTGAAGCTTTCTTT.

The sample holds one count of this clonotype. This chain joins TRBV18 and TRBJ2-1; a possible D gene is TRBD1 (6 bases). Trimming stripped 3 bases from V and 2 bases from J, with 17 bases between. The CDR3 runs to 17 residues. The germline V gene has CDR1 KGHSH and CDR2 LQKENI. The CDR3 DNA reads TGTGCCAGCTCACCGCCTGGACAGAGAAGCACCTACAATGAGCAGTTCTTC. Translating gives CASSPPGQRSTYNEQFF.

There are a few counts of this clonotype. The J gene is TRBJ1-5, the V gene TRBV10-3; 8 nucleotides line up with TRBD1. This CDR3 has 17 residues. V shed 5 bases, J shed 0 bases, and the junction held 9 bases outside the gene matches. Per germline, CDR1 ENHRY and CDR2 SYGVKD. Here the CDR3 reads CAISSSRTGNSNQPQHF. In nucleotides, the CDR3 is TGTGCCATCAGTAGTTCCAGGACAGGGAATAGCAATCAGCCCCAGCATTTT.

The table lists this clonotype with many counts. The genes are TRBV18 and TRBJ2-3; 7 nucleotides line up with TRBD2. This CDR3 has 17 amino acids. Germline loops: CDR1 KGHSH, CDR2 LQKENI. V gave up 3 bases and J gave up 1 base; unmatched junction bases: 10. The CDR3 reads CASSPDGREPRTDTQYF. DNA for the CDR3: TGTGCCAGCTCACCGGACGGGCGGGAGCCCCGCACAGATACGCAGTATTTT.

Within the sample, this clonotype is medium-sized. The chain combines TRBV9 with TRBJ1-5; D not certain. The CDR3 covers 13 residues. Deletions cut 0 bases from V and 3 bases from J, with 4 bases between. Germline lookup yields CDR1 SGDLS and CDR2 YYNGEE. The CDR3: CASSVGVNQPQHF. In nucleotides, the CDR3 is TGTGCCAGCAGCGTAGGGGTCAATCAGCCCCAGCATTTT.